The 23 T cell receptor beta chains given below trace back to one sample, sequenced in a study of T cell responses to AZD1222 COVID-19 vaccine. The protocol was immunoSEQ multiplex PCR, while the TCRdb copy is restricted to in-frame clones and leaves out a portion. The top ten hold over 1.1% of the sample, which has about 150,000 clones, 90% to 95% seen once. Material: peripheral blood, obtained on day 0 of AZD1222 vaccination. These TCRs come from an adult in good health.

V usage is TRBV7-6 and J usage is TRBJ1-5; 8 nucleotides match TRBD1. Germline values: CDR1 SGHVS, CDR2 FNYEAQ. This CDR3 contains 14 residues. Trimming cost V 3 bases and J 4 bases; bases outside gene matches: 2. CDR3 in amino acids: CASSLTGANQPQHF. In nucleotides, the CDR3 is TGTGCCAGCAGCTTGACAGGGGCGAATCAGCCCCAGCATTTT.

This clone was found a few times. The J gene is TRBJ2-7, the V gene TRBV3-1 (or the pseudogene TRBV3-2); TRBD2 agrees at 7 bases. This CDR3 has 15 amino acids. Germline values: CDR1 LGHDT, CDR2 YNNKEL (reference sequence). J lost 5 bases, V lost 2 bases, and 9 bases had no gene match. CDR3 nucleotide sequence: TGTGCCAGCAGCCAAAGGAGGGGAGGGCCTGACGAGCAGTACTTC. This translates into CASSQRRGGPDEQYF.

This clone was observed a handful of times. The genes are TRBV24-1 and TRBJ2-1; the D gene is possibly TRBD2 (5 bases). The CDR3 is made up of 14 amino acids. V was cut by 3 bases and J by 7 bases, with 12 bases left in between. The V gene's germline CDR1 is KGHDR and CDR2 SFDVKD. The CDR3 protein is CATSDLEQRNEQFF. DNA of the CDR3: TGTGCCACCAGTGATCTTGAACAGCGGAATGAGCAGTTCTTC.

The V and J genes are TRBV18 and TRBJ2-7, with TRBD1 matching over 8 bases. Germline trimming cut 3 bases from V and 5 bases from J; bases unmatched to any gene: 0. This CDR3 region has 12 residues. CDR1 and CDR2 (germline): KGHSH, LQKENI. CDR3 bases: TGTGCCAGCTCACCGACAGGGGACGAGCAGTACTTC. Residues: CASSPTGDEQYF.

The rearrangement links TRBV6-1 to TRBJ2-5; 8 bases agree with TRBD1. The V segment lost 0 bases and the J segment 1 base; nucleotides outside the gene matches: 13. The CDR3 consists of 19 residues. CDR1 is MNHNS and CDR2 is SASEGT in the germline V gene. This CDR3 reads CASSEAIGTGLPVQETQYF. The CDR3 bases are TGTGCCAGCAGTGAAGCAATTGGGACAGGCCTCCCGGTCCAAGAGACCCAGTACTTC.

The rearrangement uses TRBV19 and TRBJ1-5; D gene uncertain. V was trimmed by 7 bases and J by 7 bases, leaving 17 bases between them. The CDR3 is 14 amino acids. Germline-derived CDR1 and CDR2 are LNHDA and SQIVND (reference sequence). In nucleotides, the CDR3 is TGTGCCAGTACTTCAGGAGGGCGGGCCCAGCCCCAGCATTTT. It encodes CASTSGGRAQPQHF.

This chain links TRBV18 with TRBJ2-7; weak D call: TRBD2 (6 bases). There are 14 residues in the CDR3. The V and J ends lost 8 bases and 2 bases respectively, with 16 bases between them. In germline, CDR1 is KGHSH, CDR2 LQKENI. The CDR3 spells CASHGGVPPYEQYF. As DNA, the CDR3 is TGTGCCAGCCACGGCGGGGTTCCTCCCTACGAGCAGTACTTC. The complete variable domain, with remaining parts taken from reference TRBV18 and TRBJ2-7, reads NAGVMQNPRHLVRRRGQEARLRCSPMKGHSHVYWYRQLPEEGLKFMVYLQKENIIDESGMPKERFSAEFPKEGPSILRIQQVVRGDSAAYFCASHGGVPPYEQYFGPGTRLTVT.

V gene TRBV11-3 combines with J gene TRBJ1-1; maybe TRBD1 (5 bases). V shed 2 bases and J shed 1 base, with 8 bases lying between them. Germline assignment: CDR1 SGHNT and CDR2 YENEEA. This CDR3 region has 14 residues. CDR3 nucleotide sequence: TGTGCCAGCAGCTTATCAGGGAAGAACACTGAAGCTTTCTTT. Encoded protein: CASSLSGKNTEAFF.

The V call is TRBV6-5, the J call TRBJ2-7; 9 nucleotides match TRBD1. This CDR3 is built from 13 residues. Germline V gives CDR1 MNHEY, CDR2 SVGAGI. V lost 6 bases and J lost 3; bases outside the gene matches: 3. This chain's CDR3 is CASRETGGYEQYF. The CDR3 DNA reads as TGTGCCAGCAGAGAGACAGGGGGCTACGAGCAGTACTTC.

The V and J genes are TRBV7-9 and TRBJ1-5; D is undetermined. CDR1 SEHNR and CDR2 FQNEAQ come from the germline V gene (reference sequence). This CDR3 is built from 13 residues. V lost 5 bases and J 4 bases, leaving 9 bases between the germline ends. In DNA form, the CDR3 reads TGTGCCAGCAGCGAAACCCCTAATCAGCCCCAGCATTTT. Encoded protein: CASSETPNQPQHF.

This chain links TRBV2 with TRBJ1-1; TRBD1 might be the D (5 bases). Germline-derived CDR1 and CDR2 are SNHLY and FYNNEI. With 4 bases removed from V and 2 bases from J, the gap between germline ends came to 11 bases. This CDR3 region has 14 residues. The CDR3 DNA reads TGTGCCAGCAGTGGGGGGGTGGGTAACACTGAAGCTTTCTTT. It is translated as CASSGGVGNTEAFF.

This clone occurred a few times. This rearrangement joins TRBV6-5 to TRBJ2-7, with TRBD1 identical over 8 bases. The CDR3 consists of 16 residues. With 0 bases clipped from V and 3 bases from J, the junction kept 7 bases outside the gene matches. Germline-derived CDR1 and CDR2 are MNHEY and SVGAGI. The CDR3 reads CASSYSRTGPGYEQYF. The DNA of the CDR3 is TGTGCCAGCAGTTACTCAAGGACAGGGCCGGGCTACGAGCAGTACTTC.

The chain carries TRBV9 and TRBJ2-7, with 9 bases that match TRBD1. Trimming took 0 bases from V and 7 from J; bases not matched to a gene: 5. Looked up from germline, CDR1 is SGDLS and CDR2 is YYNGEE. The CDR3 is made up of 14 amino acids. This CDR3 is CASSVVVTGGEQYF. DNA for the CDR3: TGTGCCAGCAGCGTAGTCGTGACAGGGGGGGAGCAGTACTTC. Filled out from reference TRBV9 and TRBJ2-7, the complete variable domain reads DSGVTQTPKHLITATGQRVTLRCSPRSGDLSVYWYQQSLDQGLQFLIQYYNGEERAKGNILERFSAQQFPDLHSELNLSSLELGDSALYFCASSVVVTGGEQYFGPGTRLTVT.

The CDR3 here is CASSWVEGNEKLFF. CDR3 in DNA: TGTGCCAGCAGCTGGGTCGAGGGCAATGAAAAACTGTTTTTT. This chain uses TRBV7-9 with TRBJ1-4, with unresolved D. Between the trimmed V and J ends, which lost 4 bases and 5 bases, there was a span of 11 bases. Germline CDR1 and CDR2: SEHNR and FQNEAQ (reference sequence). The CDR3 consists of 14 residues. The full variable domain, with the rest looked up from reference TRBV7-9 and TRBJ1-4, is DTGVSQNPRHKITKRGQNVTFRCDPISEHNRLYWYRQTLGQGPEFLTYFQNEAQLEKSRLLSDRFSAERPKGSFSTLEIQRTEQGDSAMYLCASSWVEGNEKLFFGSGTQLSVL.

This sequence joins TRBV18 and TRBJ2-7; 9 nucleotides line up with TRBD2. Germline V gene data show CDR1 as KGHSH and CDR2 as LQKENI. The CDR3 runs to 14 residues. The J segment lost 6 bases and the V segment lost 3 bases, leaving 6 bases of the junction unmatched. The CDR3 loop reads CASSPVAGEIEQYF. Here the CDR3 DNA reads TGTGCCAGCTCACCCGTAGCGGGAGAAATCGAGCAGTACTTC.

This chain joins TRBV6-5 and TRBJ1-5; TRBD1 matches 7 bases. Germline V gene lookup returns CDR1 MNHEY and CDR2 SVGAGI. The CDR3 is 15 amino acids. The J segment lost 2 bases and the V segment lost 6 bases, leaving 7 bases of the junction unmatched. The CDR3 here is CASRPYRGGNQPQHF. Here the CDR3 DNA reads TGTGCCAGCAGGCCCTACAGGGGAGGCAATCAGCCCCAGCATTTT.

The chain employs TRBV19 and TRBJ2-1, with 7 bases aligning to TRBD2. Germline V gene sequence: CDR1 LNHDA, CDR2 SQIVND (reference sequence). The CDR3 spans 14 residues. V lost 6 bases and J lost 0; bases outside the gene matches: 2. CDR3 sequence: CASRSGGSYNEQFF. DNA of the CDR3: TGTGCCAGTAGGTCGGGAGGCTCCTACAATGAGCAGTTCTTC.

This clone appeared once. The V call is TRBV9, the J call TRBJ2-7; 10 bases match TRBD1. This CDR3 spans 15 amino acids. Germline CDR1 is SGDLS and CDR2 is YYNGEE. Trimming cost V 0 bases and J 1 base; bases outside gene matches: 1. The CDR3 region is CASSVGTGGSYEQYF. The CDR3, as DNA: TGTGCCAGCAGCGTAGGGACAGGGGGTTCCTACGAGCAGTACTTC.

The chain employs TRBV2 and TRBJ2-3, with 7 bases lining up with TRBD2. CDR3 size: 15 residues. Germline assignment: CDR1 SNHLY and CDR2 FYNNEI. After removal of 8 bases from V and 0 bases from J, the junction contained 8 bases not matched to a gene. In nucleotides, the CDR3 is TGTGCCAGCGGCGGTCGGGGGGTGAGCACAGATACGCAGTATTTT. This gives the protein CASGGRGVSTDTQYF.

The chain carries TRBV4-2 and TRBJ1-1, with 9 nucleotides matching TRBD1. Germline V gene sequence: CDR1 LGHNA, CDR2 YNFKEQ. The length of the CDR3 is 20 residues. The V segment lost 5 bases and the J segment 0 bases; nucleotides outside the gene matches: 19. CDR3 DNA: TGTGCCAGCAGCTACGCTGAGGGGACAGGGCGCGGGAATTTGAACACTGAAGCTTTCTTT. It specifies CASSYAEGTGRGNLNTEAFF.

The gene calls are TRBV11-1 and TRBJ2-2; D is unresolved. The germline V gene has CDR1 SGHAT and CDR2 FQDESV (reference sequence). The CDR3 totals 15 residues. V was trimmed by 1 base and J by 2 bases, leaving 8 bases between them. The CDR3 DNA follows: TGTGCCAGCAGCTTAGGTATCGGAAACACCGGGGAGCTGTTTTTT. Amino acids: CASSLGIGNTGELFF.

This clone was seen a single time. This chain joins TRBV3-1 (or the pseudogene TRBV3-2) and TRBJ2-7, with TRBD1 matching 7 bases. The CDR3 runs to 17 residues. In germline, CDR1 is LGHDT, CDR2 YNNKEL (reference sequence). V was pared by 4 bases and J by 1 base, with 13 bases of the junction left unmatched. The CDR3 nucleotides read TGTGCCAGCAGCCCATTTCGAGGGGGACAGAGTTCCTACGAGCAGTACTTC. This translates into CASSPFRGGQSSYEQYF.

V is TRBV27 and J is TRBJ1-5; D is possibly TRBD1 (6 bases). With 6 bases removed from V and 4 bases from J, the gap between germline ends came to 16 bases. This CDR3 contains 15 residues. Germline V gene data show CDR1 as MNHEY and CDR2 as SMNVEV (reference sequence). The CDR3 loop is CASSSGQRPNQPQHF. In DNA, the CDR3 is TGTGCCAGCAGCTCAGGACAGAGACCAAATCAGCCCCAGCATTTT.